Each of the 10 T cell receptor beta chains below was sequenced from the same sample in a study of T cell responses to AZD1222 COVID-19 vaccine. Only in-frame clones appear in the TCRdb table, and some are missing; sequencing was by immunoSEQ multiplex PCR. The sample holds roughly 30,000 clones, about 80% seen once. The material was peripheral blood, obtained 28 days after the second AZD1222 dose. Receptors originate from an adult who received the AZD1222 COVID-19 vaccine.

The chain has TRBV6-2 or TRBV6-3 and TRBJ1-5; D is ambiguous. The germline V gene encodes CDR1 MNHEY and CDR2 SVGEGT. V was clipped by 3 bases and J by 4 bases, with 13 bases between them. This CDR3 region has 15 residues. As DNA, the CDR3 is TGTGCCAGCAGTTATCCCGGGCAGCCTAATCAGCCCCAGCATTTT. Protein: CASSYPGQPNQPQHF.

This clone is categorized as medium-sized (0.01 to 0.1%). The chain is built from TRBV6-4 and TRBJ2-2, with TRBD1 identical over 8 bases. V lost 2 bases and J lost 4; bases outside the gene matches: 0. CDR3 length equals 14 residues. The germline V gene encodes CDR1 MRHNA and CDR2 SNTAGT. The CDR3 protein is CASSDGQGTGELFF. Here the CDR3 DNA reads TGTGCCAGCAGTGACGGACAGGGCACCGGGGAGCTGTTTTTT.

This clone was seen only a few times. The V call is TRBV19, the J call TRBJ2-2; 7 positions match TRBD1. The CDR3 is made up of 15 amino acids. The germline gives CDR1 LNHDA, CDR2 SQIVND (reference sequence). V lost 2 bases to trimming and J lost 7 bases; unmatched junction nucleotides: 7. CDR3 residues: CASSISQGDGGELFF. CDR3 nucleotide sequence: TGTGCCAGTAGTATAAGTCAGGGGGATGGCGGGGAGCTGTTTTTT.

The chain joins TRBV7-3 to TRBJ2-3; 11 nucleotides agree with TRBD2. Germline V lookup: CDR1 SGHTA, CDR2 FQGTGA. The CDR3 has 17 amino acids. Unmatched junction bases numbered 9, after V lost 6 bases and J lost 1 base. The CDR3 spells CASSLSGRGGGTDTQYF. CDR3 nucleotide sequence: TGTGCCAGCAGTCTTAGCGGGAGGGGAGGGGGCACAGATACGCAGTATTTT.

The CDR3, as DNA: TGTGCCAGCAGCTTATACCGGAGAGGGTTAGTGATTGGGAACACTGAAGCTTTCTTT. Residues: CASSLYRRGLVIGNTEAFF. The genes are TRBV7-9 and TRBJ1-1, with D unresolved. Deletions cut 2 bases from V and 1 base from J, with 23 bases between. There are 19 residues in the CDR3. Germline values: CDR1 SEHNR, CDR2 FQNEAQ (reference sequence).

This chain links TRBV11-2 with TRBJ2-5; 8 bases are a match to TRBD2. Trimming cost V 4 bases and J 3 bases; bases outside gene matches: 7. Germline lookup yields CDR1 SGHAT and CDR2 FQNNGV. This CDR3 region has 15 residues. The CDR3 DNA is TGTGCCAGCAGCTCGGGACTAGGAAAAGAAGAGACCCAGTACTTC. Amino acids: CASSSGLGKEETQYF.

V and J are TRBV2 and TRBJ1-5, with a possible D match to TRBD1 (6 bases). Between the trimmed V and J ends, which lost 5 bases and 5 bases, there was a span of 13 bases. Per germline, CDR1 SNHLY and CDR2 FYNNEI. There are 14 residues in the CDR3. The DNA for the CDR3 is TGTGCCAGCAGTAAGGGACAAGGTCATCAGCCCCAGCATTTT. Its protein product is CASSKGQGHQPQHF.

This chain links TRBV7-2 with TRBJ2-1; no firm D call. Trimming cost V 5 bases and J 6 bases, with 8 bases left between them. CDR1 and CDR2 from the germline V gene are SGHTA and FQGNSA. CDR3 length: 12 amino acids. The CDR3: CASSVWGNEQFF. The DNA for the CDR3 is TGTGCCAGCAGCGTCTGGGGCAATGAGCAGTTCTTC.

This chain uses TRBV29-1 with TRBJ1-1; D possibly corresponds to TRBD1 (6 bases). The germline V and J ends were trimmed by 7 bases and 2 bases, with 17 bases remaining between them. This CDR3 is built from 14 residues. Germline CDR1 is SQVTM and CDR2 is ANQGSEA. The CDR3 region is CSAPLGTTNTEAFF. The CDR3 DNA is TGCAGCGCGCCCCTCGGGACAACTAACACTGAAGCTTTCTTT. Variable domain in full (rest from reference TRBV29-1 and TRBJ1-1): SAVISQKPSRDICQRGTSLTIQCQVDSQVTMMFWYRQQPGQSLTLIATANQGSEATYESGFVIDKFPISRPNLTFSTLTVSNMSPEDSSIYLCSAPLGTTNTEAFFGQGTRLTVV.

The chain joins TRBV7-9 to TRBJ2-2, with TRBD1 identical over 8 bases. The length of the CDR3 is 16 residues. V gave up 4 bases and J gave up 0 bases; unmatched junction bases: 4. CDR1 is SEHNR, CDR2 FQNEAQ, per germline (reference sequence). Here the CDR3 DNA reads TGTGCCAGCAGCTCGGACAGGGCCGCGAACACCGGGGAGCTGTTTTTT. Translated: CASSSDRAANTGELFF.